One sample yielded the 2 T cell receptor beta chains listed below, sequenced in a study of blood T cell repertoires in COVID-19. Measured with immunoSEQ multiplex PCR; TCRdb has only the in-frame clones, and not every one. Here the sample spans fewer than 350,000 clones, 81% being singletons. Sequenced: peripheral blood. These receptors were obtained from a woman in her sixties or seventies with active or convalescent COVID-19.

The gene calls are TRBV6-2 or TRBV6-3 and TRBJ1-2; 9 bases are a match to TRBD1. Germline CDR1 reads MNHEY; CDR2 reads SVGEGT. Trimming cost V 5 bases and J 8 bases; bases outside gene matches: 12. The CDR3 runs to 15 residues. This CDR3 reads CASSVLQGANSGYTF. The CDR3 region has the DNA TGTGCCAGCAGTGTACTACAGGGGGCGAACAGCGGCTACACCTTC.

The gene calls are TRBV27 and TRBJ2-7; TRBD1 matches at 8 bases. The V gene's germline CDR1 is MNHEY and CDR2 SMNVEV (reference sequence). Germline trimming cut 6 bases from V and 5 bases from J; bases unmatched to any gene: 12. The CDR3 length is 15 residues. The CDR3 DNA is TGTGCCAGCAGAGGTCTCTCAGGGGGCGAAAACGAGCAGTACTTC. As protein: CASRGLSGGENEQYF.